These T cell receptor beta chains were read from a single sample in a study of cytomegalovirus exposure and HLA in healthy donors. TCRdb's copy holds only in-frame clones and misses some; the assay was immunoSEQ multiplex PCR. The sample has 150,000 to 200,000 clones, about 82% seen once. Specimen: PBMCs. The receptors derive from a woman under 30 in good health and CMV-seronegative. The CDR3 runs from the conserved cysteine through the conserved F or W. A D gene is named only where the DNA matches it firmly. Rows may omit the clone size; those that give it use once, few, many or a size class.

V gene,clone size,J gene,D gene,CDR3 DNA,CDR3 protein
TRBV11-3,.,TRBJ1-2,.,TGTGCCAGCAGCTCAACAGAACATGGCTACACCTTC,CASSSTEHGYTF
TRBV27,.,TRBJ2-3,TRBD2,TGTGCCAGCAGACCCCTAGCGGGGGGAATGAAAGATACGCAGTATTTT,CASRPLAGGMKDTQYF
TRBV5-4,.,TRBJ2-1,TRBD2,TGTGCCAGCAGCCAGCGACTAGCGGGGGTTGCGTACAATGAGCAGTTCTTC,CASSQRLAGVAYNEQFF
TRBV10-2,.,TRBJ2-1,.,TGCGCCAGCAGTGAGTGGTCCGAGACCCCCCGAGGGAAGCAGTTCTTC,CASSEWSETPRGKQFF
TRBV7-3,few,TRBJ1-1,TRBD1,TGTGCCAGCAGCTCGACAGGGCGAGGGGAAGCTTTCTTT,CASSSTGRGEAFF
TRBV9,.,TRBJ2-7,.,TGTGCCAGCAGCCCTACATCACAGGTGTACGAGCAGTACTTC,CASSPTSQVYEQYF
TRBV19,.,TRBJ1-3,.,TGTGCCAGTAGTCCGAGGGGGTCTTACTCTGGAAACACCATATATTTT,CASSPRGSYSGNTIYF
TRBV7-8,.,TRBJ2-7,TRBD2,TGTGCCAGCAGCTTAGGGGAGGGATCGGTGTACTACGAGCAGTACTTC,CASSLGEGSVYYEQYF
TRBV4-1,.,TRBJ2-5,TRBD2,TGCGCCAGCAGCCCTCTGGCTAGCGGGGGTAAGCCAAAACTAGAAGAGACCCAGTACTTC,CASSPLASGGKPKLEETQYF
TRBV6-1,.,TRBJ2-5,.,TGTGCCAGCAGCCTGCCCCGGGGTACTTGGGAGACCCAGTACTTC,CASSLPRGTWETQYF
TRBV29-1,.,TRBJ2-1,TRBD2,TGCAGCGTTGAAGGCGGGACTAGGGCCTACAATGAGCAGTTCTTC,CSVEGGTRAYNEQFF
TRBV28,.,TRBJ1-2,TRBD1,TGTGCCAGCAGTTTATTGACAGGGTATGGCTACACCTTC,CASSLLTGYGYTF
TRBV5-1,.,TRBJ1-2,TRBD1,TGCGCCAGCAGCTATGCATTACAGGGGAACTATGGCTACACCTTC,CASSYALQGNYGYTF
TRBV30,.,TRBJ1-6,.,TGTGCCTGGAGCCTAGAGCGGGCATCGAGCTCCTATAATTCACCCCTCCACTTT,CAWSLERASSSYNSPLHF
TRBV10-3,.,TRBJ2-7,.,TGTGCCATCGGCAACAGTGGATACGAGCAGTACTTC,CAIGNSGYEQYF
TRBV19,.,TRBJ1-1,TRBD1,TGTGCCACAATGCGGGACAGCTTGAACACTGAAGCTTTCTTT,CATMRDSLNTEAFF
TRBV19,.,TRBJ2-2,.,TGTGCCAGTACTCACACCACAGGGCTGGCCACCGGGGAGCTGTTTTTT,CASTHTTGLATGELFF
TRBV11-3,.,TRBJ2-3,.,TGTGCCAGCAGCTTAGGGGGGGTTCGCACAGATACGCAGTATTTT,CASSLGGVRTDTQYF
TRBV5-4,.,TRBJ2-7,TRBD1,TGTGCCAGCAGCTCTCCCGGGACAGGGGTTAGCGAGCAGTACTTC,CASSSPGTGVSEQYF
TRBV6-5,few,TRBJ2-7,.,TGTGCCAGCAGTCCCAGTCCCTACGAGCAGTACTTC,CASSPSPYEQYF
TRBV29-1,.,TRBJ2-7,TRBD1,TGCAGCTTCAGGGGGCTAGCGATGTCAGAGCAGTACTTC,CSFRGLAMSEQYF
TRBV5-5,.,TRBJ1-1,TRBD1,TGTGCCAGCAGCTTGGACAGGGGATTTGAAGCTTTCTTT,CASSLDRGFEAFF
TRBV4-1,.,TRBJ2-5,.,TGCGCCAGCAGCCTACTAGGGGGGGCGGAGACCCAGTACTTC,CASSLLGGAETQYF
TRBV9,.,TRBJ2-2,.,TGTGCCAGCAGCGGACCGGGACTTACAGACACCGGGGAGCTGTTTTTT,CASSGPGLTDTGELFF
TRBV11-1,once,TRBJ2-5,TRBD1,TGTGCCAGCAGCAACTCAGGGGGACAAGAGACCCAGTACTTC,CASSNSGGQETQYF
TRBV9,.,TRBJ1-2,.,TGTGCCAGCAGCGTAGGCACAGCTAACTATGGCTACACCTTC,CASSVGTANYGYTF
TRBV25-1,.,TRBJ1-2,.,TGTGCCAGCAGTGGAGACTACAGGGAAATGCCGCCAAACTATGGCTACACCTTC,CASSGDYREMPPNYGYTF
TRBV5-1,.,TRBJ2-5,.,TGCGCCAGCAGCTTGGACCTGTGGGGGGTCCCTGGGGAGACCCAGTACTTC,CASSLDLWGVPGETQYF
TRBV30,.,TRBJ1-3,.,TGTGCCTGGGGTACATGGGGGGGAACCTCTGGAAACACCATATATTTT,CAWGTWGGTSGNTIYF
TRBV5-4,.,TRBJ2-3,.,TGTGCCAGCAGCTTCGGGGGGGGACAGGGACCCACAGATACGCAGTATTTT,CASSFGGGQGPTDTQYF
TRBV20-1,once,TRBJ2-1,.,TGCAGTGCCTCCGCGGGTGAGCAGTTCTTC,CSASAGEQFF
TRBV29-1,.,TRBJ2-7,TRBD2,TGCAGCTTCTCCTCGACTAGCATCTACGAGCAGTACTTC,CSFSSTSIYEQYF
TRBV23-1,.,TRBJ1-1,TRBD1,TGCGCCAGCAGTACCTGCAGGACAGGGAGCACTGAAGCTTTCTTT,CASSTCRTGSTEAFF
TRBV6-5,.,TRBJ1-1,.,TGTGCCGGACGCAGTGAGTTTGGGAGGGGCCCTGAAGCTTTCTTT,CAGRSEFGRGPEAFF
TRBV11-2,.,TRBJ2-7,TRBD1,TGTGCCAGCAGCCTCGCCAGGGGGCACGAGCAGTACTTC,CASSLARGHEQYF
TRBV4-1,.,TRBJ2-2,TRBD2,TGCGCCAGCAGCCAAATAACCCTACTAGCGGGAGACACCGGGGAGCTGTTTTTT,CASSQITLLAGDTGELFF
TRBV4-2,.,TRBJ2-5,TRBD2,TGTGCCAGCAGCCAAGAGTACCGGGGGGAAGAGACCCAGTACTTC,CASSQEYRGEETQYF
TRBV15,once,TRBJ1-4,.,TGTGCCACCAAAAAACGGCAGGGCTCTACTGAAAAACTGTTTTTT,CATKKRQGSTEKLFF
TRBV5-5,.,TRBJ2-1,.,TGTGCCAGCAGCTTGGTGGCAGGGATGGGCGAGCAGTTCTTC,CASSLVAGMGEQFF
TRBV5-1,few,TRBJ2-1,.,TGCGCCAGCAGTTCCAGGACCTACAATGAGCAGTTCTTC,CASSSRTYNEQFF
TRBV6-1,.,TRBJ1-2,TRBD1,TGTGCCAGCACTAGGGACAGGGGAGGATATGGCTACACCTTC,CASTRDRGGYGYTF
TRBV29-1,.,TRBJ2-1,.,TGCAGCGTCGCAGGACTTTCAAATAACAATGAGCAGTTCTTC,CSVAGLSNNNEQFF